This TCR beta chain is from a study of T-cell memory formation after mild COVID-19. Germline lookup yields CDR1 SEHNR and CDR2 FQNEAQ (reference sequence). The length of the CDR3 is 16 residues. V lost 11 bases to trimming and J lost 1 base, with 23 bases between them. TCRdb used MiXCR to reprocess the 5' RACE reads, holding one entry per CDR3 protein. Of around 180,000 distinct CDR3 sequences in the sample, approximately 16% were seen once. Comment on this clonotype: Its antigen is unidentified.

Study observations and caveats: The study detected some responding clones in pre-infection memory, suggesting cross-reactive memory joined. Whether day 37 second-wave clones are SARS-CoV-2-specific was not confirmed. Clones contracting over day 15 to 85 were CD4/CD8 balanced, with later expanders leaning CD4+.

Sequenced: PBMCs or a T cell subset sorted from them (not recorded which). The TCR sequence derives from an adult woman who had mild COVID-19 (a few samples of this study predate the infection). Cell type and time point are not known. The gene calls are TRBV7-9 and TRBJ1-1, with TRBD1 as a possible D gene (5 bases). In nucleotides, the CDR3 is TGTGCCGCAGGGATCAGGGTCAATACCGGGAACACTGAAGCTTTCTTT. This translates into CAAGIRVNTGNTEAFF.